The TCR beta chain under discussion was sequenced for a study of blood T cells in healthy people across ages. General study points: It was found that TCR beta diversity correlated strongly with the percentage of naive T cells. Donors of long life had a larger count of naive CD4+ cells and greater diversity than aged donors.

PCR was performed a second time for roughly 7 to 12 cycles using a sample-barcoded 5' primer and a J-beta primer mix. Template switching added a 12-random-nucleotide identifier to every cDNA molecule. TCRdb re-analysed the 5' RACE reads in MiXCR, keeping a single row per CDR3 protein. The top ten clones hold approximately 10% of a sample with around 1.5 million distinct CDR3 sequences, 30% to 40% of them seen once. V lost 1 base and J 4 bases, leaving 0 bases between the germline ends. The V gene's germline CDR1 is DFQATT and CDR2 SNEGSKA (reference sequence). The CDR3 is made up of 10 amino acids. Healthy Russian Caucasian donors spanned ages about 6 to 95 years. This clonotype was observed many times. The target antigen is unknown.

The specimen sequenced was blood. The receptor was derived from a woman aged 30 to 39 in good health. J is TRBJ2-3 and V is TRBV20-1; D is uncertain. CDR3 sequence: CSARADTQYF. In DNA form, the CDR3 reads TGCAGTGCTAGAGCAGATACGCAGTATTTT.